The 32 T cell receptor beta chains presented below share a single source sample, sequenced in a study of PD-1 blockade in mismatch repair-deficient tumors. Libraries were prepared by immunoSEQ multiplex PCR; TCRdb keeps only in-frame clonotypes and omits some of them. The data hold 56,000 or so clones, with roughly 80% observed a single time. The sequenced sample was peripheral blood, obtained 4 weeks after starting pembrolizumab. The source is an adult with mismatch repair-deficient cancer.

The chain combines TRBV2 with TRBJ1-5; D is undetermined. CDR1 SNHLY and CDR2 FYNNEI come from the germline V gene. Trimming cost V 5 bases and J 4 bases, with 15 bases left between them. The CDR3 sequence is 15 residues long. The CDR3 spells CASSPDGLFNQPQHF. CDR3 bases: TGTGCCAGCAGTCCAGACGGACTTTTTAATCAGCCCCAGCATTTT. The whole variable domain, filled in from reference TRBV2 and TRBJ1-5, reads EPEVTQTPSHQVTQMGQEVILRCVPISNHLYFYWYRQILGQKVEFLVSFYNNEISEKSEIFDDQFSVERPDGSNFTLKIRSTKLEDSAMYFCASSPDGLFNQPQHFGDGTRLSIL.

This clone turned up a few times. J is TRBJ1-2 and V is TRBV10-1; D remains ambiguous. Germline-derived CDR1 and CDR2 are WNHNN and SYGVQD (reference sequence). V lost 1 base and J 4 bases, leaving 7 bases between the germline ends. The CDR3 sequence is 13 residues long. CDR3: CASSEWWGYGYTF. CDR3 nucleotide sequence: TGCGCCAGCAGTGAGTGGTGGGGCTATGGCTACACCTTC.

This clone was picked up one time. CDR3 region: CASSLPGGSYNEQFF. CDR3 nucleotides: TGTGCCAGCAGCTTGCCGGGAGGCTCCTACAATGAGCAGTTCTTC. This chain joins TRBV5-4 and TRBJ2-1, with 7 bases aligning to TRBD2. With 1 base clipped from V and 0 bases from J, the junction kept 1 base outside the gene matches. The CDR3 runs 15 residues. The germline CDR1 and CDR2 sequences are SGHNT and YYREEE (reference sequence).

The chain has TRBV5-1 and TRBJ1-5; D is perhaps TRBD1 (6 bases). Germline CDR1 is SGHRS and CDR2 is YFSETQ. The CDR3 sequence is 15 residues long. The germline V and J ends were trimmed by 0 bases and 0 bases, with 7 bases remaining between them. In DNA, the CDR3 is TGCGCCAGCAGCTTGGGGGACAATAGCAATCAGCCCCAGCATTTT. This sequence encodes CASSLGDNSNQPQHF.

The chain carries TRBV27 and TRBJ2-1; 13 bases map to TRBD2. Germline CDR1 reads MNHEY; CDR2 reads SMNVEV (reference sequence). V was pared by 5 bases and J by 5 bases, with 9 bases of the junction left unmatched. The CDR3 extends over 17 amino acids. CDR3 loop: CASSPRTSGSRNNEQFF. CDR3 nucleotides: TGTGCCAGCAGTCCGAGGACTAGCGGGAGTAGGAACAATGAGCAGTTCTTC.

The rearrangement joins TRBV6-5 to TRBJ1-2; 7 nucleotides align to TRBD1. CDR3 size: 14 residues. The V and J ends lost 5 bases and 8 bases, in that order; junction bases with no gene match: 11. CDR1 and CDR2 from the germline V gene are MNHEY and SVGAGI. The CDR3 loop is CASSHGTARMGYTF. CDR3 nucleotides: TGTGCCAGCAGTCACGGGACAGCCCGAATGGGCTACACCTTC.

In its sample, this clone was seen a few times. The chain has TRBV6-4 and TRBJ2-1, with 9 bases aligning to TRBD2. V shed 1 base, J shed 8 bases, and the junction held 3 bases outside the gene matches. Germline loops: CDR1 MRHNA, CDR2 SNTAGT. CDR3 size: 14 residues. In nucleotides, the CDR3 is TGTGCCAGCAGTGACTTTAGCGGGAGCTATGAGCAGTTCTTC. Protein product: CASSDFSGSYEQFF.

This chain uses TRBV6-5 with TRBJ2-7; 9 bases agree with TRBD1. Germline CDR1 MNHEY, CDR2 SVGAGI. Trimming at V came to 5 bases and at J to 3 bases, leaving 2 bases not matched to a gene. CDR3 length: 13 amino acids. The chain's CDR3 is CASSKTGGYEQYF. In DNA, the CDR3 is TGTGCCAGCAGTAAGACAGGGGGCTACGAGCAGTACTTC.

This clone was counted between two and nine times. This chain uses TRBV2 with TRBJ2-7; 11 bases fit TRBD2. The germline V gene has CDR1 SNHLY and CDR2 FYNNEI. The CDR3 consists of 15 residues. V gave up 7 bases and J gave up 4 bases; unmatched junction bases: 9. Written as DNA, the CDR3 is TGTGCCAGCACCCAAGGGACTAGCGGCCCTTACGAGCAGTACTTC. Protein product: CASTQGTSGPYEQYF.

The chain recombines TRBV9 with TRBJ1-2, with D possibly TRBD1 on 6 matching bases. Trimming took off 6 bases at V and 4 bases at J, with 16 bases between the two ends. The CDR3 has 14 amino acids. Germline loops: CDR1 SGDLS, CDR2 YYNGEE. In DNA form, the CDR3 reads TGTGCCAGCACACCAACCACAGGGAGCTATGGCTACACCTTC. Protein: CASTPTTGSYGYTF.

V and J are TRBV6-6 and TRBJ2-5; no reliable D call. The germline gives CDR1 MNHNY, CDR2 SVGAGI (reference sequence). Trimming left V 5 bases short and J 7 bases short, with 14 bases between. CDR3 length: 13 residues. The CDR3 reads CASSRALDGTQYF. In nucleotides, the CDR3 is TGTGCCAGCAGTCGGGCCCTCGACGGGACCCAGTACTTC.

The chain links TRBV6-5 to TRBJ1-2; D ambiguous. Germline V lookup: CDR1 MNHEY, CDR2 SVGAGI. The CDR3 length is 14 residues. Trimming cost V 6 bases and J 5 bases, with 16 bases left between them. CDR3 sequence: CASRRASRHYGYTF. As DNA, the CDR3 is TGTGCCAGCAGACGGGCGTCCCGACATTATGGCTACACCTTC.

This clone appeared a few times. This chain uses TRBV7-3 with TRBJ2-2; perhaps TRBD2 as D (5 bases). Looked up from germline, CDR1 is SGHTA and CDR2 is FQGTGA. The CDR3 sequence is 15 residues long. V dropped 5 bases and J dropped 5 bases, with 15 bases sitting between them. For the CDR3, the DNA is TGTGCCAGCAGCCCCCAAAGCGGTCTGACCGGGGAGCTGTTTTTT. It is translated as CASSPQSGLTGELFF.

The rearrangement uses TRBV6-1 and TRBJ1-1; D gene unclear. The length of the CDR3 is 13 residues. Germline V lookup: CDR1 MNHNS, CDR2 SASEGT. The V gene lost 6 bases and the J gene lost 10 bases, with 18 bases spanning the gap. CDR3 loop: CASRESGREVAFF. The CDR3 DNA sequence: TGTGCCAGCAGGGAATCCGGTCGGGAAGTAGCTTTCTTT.

The V call is TRBV11-3, the J call TRBJ2-3, with TRBD2 as a possible D gene (6 bases). This CDR3 is built from 15 residues. V was cut by 3 bases and J by 4 bases, with 14 bases left in between. Germline values: CDR1 SGHNT, CDR2 YENEEA. As DNA, the CDR3 is TGTGCCAGCAGCTTTCGTAGCGGTACATCAGATACGCAGTATTTT. Amino acid sequence: CASSFRSGTSDTQYF.

The J gene is TRBJ1-3, the V gene TRBV11-3; D is unclear. This CDR3 has 15 amino acids. The V and J ends lost 4 bases and 0 bases respectively, with 10 bases between them. Germline V gene lookup returns CDR1 SGHNT and CDR2 YENEEA. The CDR3 DNA reads TGTGCCAGCAGCTACCGTGCAGCCTCTGGAAACACCATATATTTT. Amino acid sequence: CASSYRAASGNTIYF. The full variable domain, rest sourced from reference TRBV11-3 and TRBJ1-3, is EAGVVQSPRYKIIEKKQPVAFWCNPISGHNTLYWYLQNLGQGPELLIRYENEEAVDDSQLPKDRFSAERLKGVDSTLKIQPAELGDSAVYLCASSYRAASGNTIYFGEGSWLTVV.

This rearrangement joins TRBV6-6 to TRBJ2-7; maybe TRBD1 (5 bases). The length of the CDR3 is 15 residues. Between the trimmed V and J ends, which lost 7 bases and 0 bases, there was a span of 16 bases. The germline V gene encodes CDR1 MNHNY and CDR2 SVGAGI (reference sequence). CDR3 nucleotide sequence: TGTGCCAGCAAAAATCAGGACATCAGCTCCTACGAGCAGTACTTC. Translated: CASKNQDISSYEQYF.

This rearrangement joins TRBV27 to TRBJ2-6; D unclear. This CDR3 comprises 15 residues. V lost 8 bases and J 0 bases, leaving 11 bases between the germline ends. Germline V gives CDR1 MNHEY, CDR2 SMNVEV (reference sequence). The CDR3 DNA is TGTGCCAGCTCGTCACAGCCCTCTGGGGCCAACGTCCTGACTTTC. It yields the protein CASSSQPSGANVLTF. Full variable domain (missing parts from reference TRBV27 and TRBJ2-6): EAQVTQNPRYLITVTGKKLTVTCSQNMNHEYMSWYRQDPGLGLRQIYYSMNVEVTDKGDVPEGYKVSRKEKRNFPLILESPSPNQTSLYFCASSSQPSGANVLTFGAGSRLTVL.

V usage is TRBV6-5 and J usage is TRBJ1-2; D might be TRBD1 (5 bases). Germline assignment: CDR1 MNHEY and CDR2 SVGAGI. The CDR3 has 14 residues. Trimming pared 7 bases from V and 7 bases from J, leaving 19 bases between. CDR3 DNA sequence: TGTGCCAGCACCAACCGGGGAGGGGCGGGTGGCTACACCTTC. Translating it yields CASTNRGGAGGYTF.

V and J are TRBV19 and TRBJ2-1; possible D gene TRBD1, 5 bases. Germline V gene lookup returns CDR1 LNHDA and CDR2 SQIVND (reference sequence). The ends were cut back, 6 bases at V and 6 bases at J, with 15 bases in the middle. The CDR3 loop spans 14 amino acids. CDR3 amino acids: CASRRQQMGNEQFF. In DNA, the CDR3 is TGTGCCAGTAGGAGACAGCAGATGGGCAATGAGCAGTTCTTC.

The DNA for the CDR3 is TGTGCCAGCAGCCGTTCAGGACAGTGGGGAGAGACCCAGTACTTC. It specifies CASSRSGQWGETQYF. The chain links TRBV7-3 to TRBJ2-5; D possibly corresponds to TRBD1 (6 bases). V lost 5 bases, J lost 4 bases, and 17 bases lay in between. The CDR3 length is 15 residues. The V gene's germline CDR1 is SGHTA and CDR2 FQGTGA.

In its sample, this clone is medium-sized. The chain combines TRBV11-2 with TRBJ1-2; weak D call: TRBD1 (5 bases). Trimming removed 6 bases from V and 0 bases from J, with 11 bases in between. The CDR3 extends over 14 amino acids. CDR1 SGHAT and CDR2 FQNNGV come from the germline V gene. The CDR3 is CASRGERTNYGYTF. The CDR3 DNA follows: TGTGCCAGCAGGGGGGAGAGGACTAACTATGGCTACACCTTC.

V is TRBV5-4 and J is TRBJ1-2; perhaps TRBD1 as D (6 bases). The V end lost 4 bases, the J end lost 2 bases, and 18 bases lay between the germline ends. The CDR3 has 16 residues. Germline CDR1 and CDR2: SGHNT and YYREEE (reference sequence). The DNA for the CDR3 is TGTGCCAGCAGCCCCAGTCAGGGGACAAGGAACTATGGCTACACCTTC. Its protein product is CASSPSQGTRNYGYTF. Looking up the rest from reference TRBV5-4 and TRBJ1-2 gives the full variable domain: ETGVTQSPTHLIKTRGQQVTLRCSSQSGHNTVSWYQQALGQGPQFIFQYYREEENGRGNFPPRFSGLQFPNYSSELNVNALELDDSALYLCASSPSQGTRNYGYTFGSGTRLTVV.

The chain recombines TRBV11-2 with TRBJ2-5, with 7 bases identical to TRBD2. The V segment lost 0 bases and the J segment 4 bases; nucleotides outside the gene matches: 5. Germline CDR1 SGHAT, CDR2 FQNNGV. The CDR3 covers 15 residues. DNA for the CDR3: TGTGCCAGCAGCTTAGAGGGGGGGAGGGGAGAGACCCAGTACTTC. Translating it yields CASSLEGGRGETQYF.

This clone appeared a few times. The chain recombines TRBV27 with TRBJ1-2; 9 bases map to TRBD1. The CDR3 runs 15 residues. CDR1 is MNHEY, CDR2 SMNVEV, per germline (reference sequence). The V segment lost 5 bases and the J segment 2 bases; nucleotides outside the gene matches: 6. In DNA form, the CDR3 reads TGTGCCAGCAGTCCGCCGGGACAGGGAAACTATGGCTACACCTTC. Translated: CASSPPGQGNYGYTF.

The chain links TRBV7-6 to TRBJ1-1, with D possibly TRBD1 on 6 matching bases. Germline V CDR1 and CDR2: SGHVS, FNYEAQ. The CDR3 is made up of 14 amino acids. Trimming cost V 6 bases and J 3 bases, with 14 bases left between them. In DNA form, the CDR3 reads TGTGCCAGCAGGCAAACACCAGGGGACACTGAAGCTTTCTTT. This encodes CASRQTPGDTEAFF.

The rearrangement joins TRBV5-1 to TRBJ1-5, with TRBD1 as a possible D gene (5 bases). This CDR3 is 15 amino acids long. The germline V gene has CDR1 SGHRS and CDR2 YFSETQ. Trimming stripped 0 bases from V and 3 bases from J, with 10 bases between. CDR3 sequence (DNA): TGCGCCAGCAGCTTGGGACCAGGGTACAATCAGCCCCAGCATTTT. This encodes CASSLGPGYNQPQHF.

The rearrangement uses TRBV2 and TRBJ1-1, with TRBD1 as a possible D gene (6 bases). The V gene's germline CDR1 is SNHLY and CDR2 FYNNEI. V was trimmed by 10 bases and J by 0 bases, leaving 12 bases between them. The CDR3 runs 13 residues. CDR3 protein: CATQDSMNTEAFF. CDR3 nucleotide sequence: TGTGCCACCCAGGACAGCATGAACACTGAAGCTTTCTTT.

This chain links TRBV6-1 with TRBJ2-1, with 10 positions matching TRBD2. CDR1 and CDR2 from the germline V gene are MNHNS and SASEGT. The CDR3 is 15 amino acids. V dropped 5 bases and J dropped 5; count of bases not matched to a gene: 6. Here the CDR3 reads CASSPPGLANNEQFF. The CDR3 DNA reads TGTGCCAGCAGTCCCCCGGGACTAGCGAACAATGAGCAGTTCTTC.

The chain couples TRBV12-5 to TRBJ1-2, with D possibly TRBD1 on 5 matching bases. With 5 bases removed from V and 9 bases from J, the gap between germline ends came to 16 bases. CDR1 is LGHNT, CDR2 FRNRAP, per germline. This CDR3 is built from 13 residues. The CDR3 DNA sequence: TGTGCTAGTGGTCCTCTCGGGGCCCGGCGCTACACCTTC. Translating it yields CASGPLGARRYTF.

The chain uses TRBV7-2 and TRBJ1-5; no definite D call. V shed 2 bases and J shed 1 base, with 6 bases lying between them. The germline V gene encodes CDR1 SGHTA and CDR2 FQGNSA. This CDR3 contains 14 residues. The DNA for the CDR3 is TGTGCCAGCAGCTTATATGGCAGCAATCAGCCCCAGCATTTT. Translation gives CASSLYGSNQPQHF.

The chain has TRBV11-3 and TRBJ2-7, with 8 bases aligning to TRBD1. The V gene end was trimmed by 5 bases and the J gene end by 3 bases; junction bases not matched to a gene: 3. Germline lookup yields CDR1 SGHNT and CDR2 YENEEA. CDR3 size: 13 residues. CDR3 in amino acids: CASSLRGLYEQYF. Written as DNA, the CDR3 is TGTGCCAGCAGCCTCAGGGGGCTCTACGAGCAGTACTTC.